Reported below is one T cell receptor beta chain. No antigen is known for it. TCRdb re-called the 5' RACE reads and catalogs CDR3 proteins one per entry, DNA excluded. The sample holds about 540,000 distinct CDR3 sequences. Germline V gives CDR1 SGHRS, CDR2 YFSETQ. The CDR3 is made up of 17 amino acids. The data were obtained in a study of T cells expressing NK-cell markers. For the study at large: From sorted CD3+CD56+NKG2C+, CD3+CD56+NKG2C- and CD3+CD56-NKG2C+ T cells came the TCR beta repertoires. Study observations and caveats: More than 5 donors showed dominant NKG2C+ clonotypes comprising roughly 1.0-7.0% of their CD8+ T cells. Several donors likewise had their CD3+CD56-NKG2C+ fraction led by these clonotypes.

The chain combines TRBV5-1 with TRBJ2-1; the TRBD2 assignment by TCRdb is unverifiable without DNA. Sequenced material: blood T cells: a sorted CD56 or NKG2C T cell subset, CD4+ or CD8+ T cells, or bulk PBMC T cells (not recorded which). The sequence was obtained from a young man in good health. The CDR3 spells CASIGTSGSTRGVEQFF. The full variable domain, completed using reference TRBV5-1 and TRBJ2-1, is KAGVTQTPRYLIKTRGQQVTLSCSPISGHRSVSWYQQTPGQGLQFLFEYFSETQRNKGNFPGRFSGRQFSNSRSEMNVSTLELGDSALYLCASIGTSGSTRGVEQFFGPGTRLTVL.